These T cell receptor beta chains were read from a single sample in a study of T-cell memory formation after mild COVID-19. Each CDR3 protein gets one entry after TCRdb re-called the 5' RACE reads with MiXCR. The data contain more than 300,000 distinct CDR3 sequences, roughly 20% of them seen just once; the ten biggest clones take up around 23%. Sequenced sample: PBMCs or a T cell subset sorted from them (not recorded which). All receptors come from a young man who had mild COVID-19 (a few samples of this study predate the infection). Cell type and time point are not known. Each CDR3 is given with its conserved first and last residue. D genes are given only for firm matches. Where a row states a size, it is once, few, many or the class of an expanded clone; other rows omit it.

CSARGTANYGYTF TGCAGTGCTAGAGGGACAGCTAACTATGGCTACACCTTC TRBV20-1 . TRBJ1-2 few
CASSPRDGGSDTIYF TGTGCCAGCAGCCCCAGGGACGGCGGATCGGACACCATATATTTT TRBV3-1 . TRBJ1-3 few
CASSWQGSSYNEQFF TGTGCCAGCAGTTGGCAGGGGAGCTCCTACAATGAGCAGTTCTTC TRBV12-3/TRBV12-4 . TRBJ2-1 .
CASSWADRAAYGYTF TGCGCCAGCAGCTGGGCGGACAGGGCGGCCTATGGCTACACCTTC TRBV5-1 TRBD1 TRBJ1-2 few
CASRIGLSGANVLTF TGTGCCAGCAGAATTGGGCTCTCTGGGGCCAACGTCCTGACTTTC TRBV5-6 . TRBJ2-6 many
CSVEIRETQYF TGCAGCGTTGAAATACGAGAGACCCAGTACTTC TRBV29-1 . TRBJ2-5 few
CASSLVVSGGDTEAFF TGCGCCAGCAGCTTGGTGGTTTCGGGCGGGGACACTGAAGCTTTCTTT TRBV5-1 . TRBJ1-1 few
CASSFQSGYEQYF TGTGCCAGCAGTTTCCAGAGTGGGTACGAGCAGTACTTC TRBV12-3/TRBV12-4 . TRBJ2-7 few
CSASKGSGNQPQHF TGCAGTGCTAGCAAGGGCTCGGGCAATCAGCCCCAGCATTTT TRBV20-1 . TRBJ1-5 few
CASSQETGLNNEKLFF TGCGCCAGCAGCCAAGAAACGGGACTGAATAATGAAAAACTGTTTTTT TRBV4-3 . TRBJ1-4 .
CAGRRSRWDTEAFF TGTGCCGGGCGGCGATCGAGATGGGACACTGAAGCTTTCTTT TRBV6-5 . TRBJ1-1 few
CASSTGRPYEQYF TGTGCCAGCAGCACCGGACGGCCGTACGAGCAGTACTTC TRBV7-9 . TRBJ2-7 few
CASRTVSTGAFF TGTGCCAGCAGGACTGTCTCCACGGGGGCTTTCTTT TRBV7-9 . TRBJ1-1 .
CASSLQGWNTGELFF TGTGCCAGCAGCTTACAGGGGTGGAACACCGGGGAGCTGTTTTTT TRBV7-9 . TRBJ2-2 few
CATSRVGFPYEQYF TGTGCCACCAGCAGAGTAGGATTCCCCTACGAGCAGTACTTC TRBV15 . TRBJ2-7 .
CASSWGLAGAIYNEQFF TGTGCCAGCAGCTGGGGACTAGCGGGGGCCATCTACAATGAGCAGTTCTTC TRBV5-4 TRBD2 TRBJ2-1 few
CASSQGLGYQETQYF TGTGCCAGCAGTCAAGGACTAGGGTACCAAGAGACCCAGTACTTC TRBV7-9 TRBD2 TRBJ2-5 many
CSSTPRRTATNEKLFF TGTTCCAGCACCCCCCGGCGGACTGCAACTAATGAAAAACTGTTTTTT TRBV7-9 . TRBJ1-4 few
CASSLGAQETQYF TGCGCCAGCAGCCTCGGGGCCCAAGAGACCCAGTACTTC TRBV5-1 . TRBJ2-5 few
CASSLSIGGRGEQYF TGTGCCAGCAGTTTATCAATTGGGGGGCGAGGGGAGCAGTACTTC TRBV27 . TRBJ2-7 .
CAISGTGGPGANVLTF TGTGCCATCAGTGGAACAGGGGGACCTGGGGCCAACGTCCTGACTTTC TRBV10-3 TRBD1 TRBJ2-6 few
CASSHPAIGDTQYF TGCGCCAGCAGCCATCCGGCGATCGGGGATACGCAGTATTTT TRBV4-1 . TRBJ2-3 few
CASGEVSRGYTF TGTGCCAGTGGGGAGGTTTCTCGAGGCTACACCTTC TRBV19 . TRBJ1-2 few
CASSLDRTLNQPQHF TGTGCCAGCAGCTTAGACAGAACTCTCAATCAGCCCCAGCATTTT TRBV7-2 . TRBJ1-5 once
CSAMMRRINQPQHF TGCAGTGCTATGATGCGCCGGATCAATCAGCCCCAGCATTTT TRBV20-1 . TRBJ1-5 .
CSSRESTDTQYF TGCAGTTCCAGGGAGAGCACAGATACGCAGTATTTT TRBV20-1 . TRBJ2-3 .
CASSLARGGAGTQYF TGTGCCAGCAGCTTAGCGAGAGGGGGCGCGGGGACCCAGTACTTC TRBV7-6 TRBD1 TRBJ2-5 few
CASSSQWYQETQYF TGTGCCAGCAGCTCCCAGTGGTACCAAGAGACCCAGTACTTC TRBV7-9 . TRBJ2-5 .
CASSRTYGATNEKLFF TGTGCCAGCAGCCGGACGTATGGTGCAACTAATGAAAAACTGTTTTTT TRBV11-2 . TRBJ1-4 .
CASGTKETQYF TGTGCCAGCGGAACGAAAGAGACCCAGTACTTC TRBV11-1 . TRBJ2-5 .
CSARDRGLSEAFF TGCAGTGCTAGGGACAGGGGTTTATCTGAAGCTTTCTTT TRBV20-1 TRBD1 TRBJ1-1 few
CASSFDNEQFF TGCGCCAGCAGCTTTGACAATGAGCAGTTCTTC TRBV5-1 . TRBJ2-1 many
CASSPGHGGNSPLHF TGTGCCAGCAGCCCCGGGCACGGGGGCAATTCACCCCTCCACTTT TRBV7-6 . TRBJ1-6 few
CASSFDRGQPQHF TGTGCCAGCAGTTTCGACAGGGGCCAGCCCCAGCATTTT TRBV6-5 TRBD1 TRBJ1-5 many
CASSLEPPGGETQYF TGTGCCAGCAGCTTAGAACCTCCAGGGGGAGAGACCCAGTACTTC TRBV7-2 TRBD1 TRBJ2-5 few
CASSAGLAGVHEQFF TGTGCCAGCAGCGCTGGACTAGCGGGGGTACATGAGCAGTTCTTC TRBV9 TRBD2 TRBJ2-1 .
CSGTRNEQFF TGCAGTGGGACTAGAAATGAGCAGTTCTTC TRBV20-1 TRBD2 TRBJ2-1 few
CASSLEGPQFF TGCGCCAGCAGCTTGGAAGGACCCCAGTTCTTC TRBV5-1 . TRBJ2-1 many
CAITDRGGRTDTQYF TGTGCCATCACCGACCGGGGGGGGAGGACAGATACGCAGTATTTT TRBV10-3 TRBD2 TRBJ2-3 few
CASSLAAGQGDDGYTF TGCGCCAGCAGCTTGGCCGCTGGACAGGGGGACGATGGCTACACCTTC TRBV5-1 TRBD1 TRBJ1-2 .
CAISSGNILYNEQFF TGTGCCATCAGTTCAGGGAATATCCTCTACAATGAGCAGTTCTTC TRBV10-3 . TRBJ2-1 few
CASSRGAQGYPPQHF TGTGCCAGCAGCCGAGGGGCACAGGGATACCCGCCCCAGCATTTT TRBV7-2 . TRBJ1-5 .